One sample yielded the 8 T cell receptor beta chains listed below, sequenced in a study of T cells in Graves' hyperthyroidism and ophthalmopathy (dated by TCRdb to about 2019). Libraries were built with multiplex PCR. Sequencing relied on an Illumina HiSeq 2000. TCR beta CDR3 regions were amplified from RNA transcripts. The first round of RT-PCR for the TCR CDR3 was performed with the HTBI primer set and the Qiagen OneStep RT-PCR kit. TCRdb reran the public reads through fastp at Q25 and MiXCR, keeping productive beta chains. One record per CDR3 amino acid sequence lists the most common genes and DNA. This sample comprises about 640,000 distinct CDR3 sequences, around 21% of them detected only once. Clones ranked in the top ten supply under 35% of the sample. Sequencing used blood. Receptors originate from a man aged 30 to 39 with Graves' ophthalmopathy.

This clonotype was counted a few times. The CDR3 loop reads CASSLGPLGSTEAFF. The CDR3 DNA follows: TGTGCCAGCAGCTTAGGGCCCTTGGGGAGCACTGAAGCTTTCTTT. The chain couples TRBV7-9 to TRBJ1-1; the D is unclear. The V and J ends lost 1 base and 4 bases respectively, with 13 bases between them. The length of the CDR3 is 15 residues. CDR1 and CDR2 (germline): SEHNR, FQNEAQ (reference sequence).

This clonotype was recorded a few times. The chain couples TRBV28 to TRBJ1-5; 7 bases line up with TRBD1. J lost 0 bases, V lost 5 bases, and 7 bases had no gene match. This CDR3 is built from 16 residues. Looked up from germline, CDR1 is MDHEN and CDR2 is SYDVKM. The CDR3 here is CASSSGTAYSNQPQHF. The CDR3 coding sequence is TGTGCCAGCAGTAGTGGGACAGCTTATAGCAATCAGCCCCAGCATTTT.

The CDR3 DNA reads TGTGCCAGCAGACCCGGGACAAAACTAAATTCACCCCTCCACTTT. Protein product: CASRPGTKLNSPLHF. The V call is TRBV27, the J call TRBJ1-6, with D possibly being TRBD1 (6 bases). The CDR3 length is 15 residues. Germline V gene data show CDR1 as MNHEY and CDR2 as SMNVEV (reference sequence). V dropped 6 bases and J dropped 7 bases, with 16 bases sitting between them.

This clonotype occurred a few times. CDR3 loop: CSATGNTGELFF. In DNA, the CDR3 is TGCAGTGCGACAGGGAACACCGGGGAGCTGTTTTTT. V gene TRBV20-1 combines with J gene TRBJ2-2; a possible D gene is TRBD1 (6 bases). Germline lookup yields CDR1 DFQATT and CDR2 SNEGSKA (reference sequence). CDR3 length equals 12 residues. V shed 6 bases and J shed 1 base, with 6 bases lying between them.

V usage is TRBV28 and J usage is TRBJ1-5; no firm D call. Germline V lookup: CDR1 MDHEN, CDR2 SYDVKM. The length of the CDR3 is 14 residues. V was pared by 6 bases and J by 4 bases, with 13 bases between. The CDR3 sequence: CASRAAGWNQPQHF. Here the CDR3 DNA reads TGTGCCAGCAGGGCTGCGGGATGGAATCAGCCCCAGCATTTT. Complete variable domain (other parts from reference TRBV28 and TRBJ1-5): DVKVTQSSRYLVKRTGEKVFLECVQDMDHENMFWYRQDPGLGLRLIYFSYDVKMKEKGDIPEGYSVSREKKERFSLILESASTNQTSMYLCASRAAGWNQPQHFGDGTRLSIL.

The genes are TRBV19 and TRBJ2-2, with D perhaps matching TRBD2 (6 bases). The length of the CDR3 is 16 residues. CDR1 is LNHDA, CDR2 SQIVND, per germline (reference sequence). V gave up 7 bases and J gave up 3 bases, with 18 bases separating them. The CDR3 protein is CASIPNGSPDTGELFF. CDR3 DNA: TGTGCCAGTATACCGAACGGGAGTCCCGACACCGGGGAGCTGTTTTTT.

This clonotype has a count of ten or more. This chain joins TRBV18 and TRBJ1-5; the D is unclear. The germline CDR1 and CDR2 sequences are KGHSH and LQKENI. The CDR3 has 16 amino acids. Trimming cost V 3 bases and J 1 base, with 13 bases left between them. In DNA, the CDR3 is TGTGCCAGCTCACCTCGGGCCGCACGGAGCAATCAGCCCCAGCATTTT. This gives the protein CASSPRAARSNQPQHF.

Of note for this clonotype: Possible read error: a much larger clone is one base away. V gene TRBV28 combines with J gene TRBJ2-7; 8 nucleotides line up with TRBD1. The trim removed 4 bases at V and 7 bases at J, leaving 12 bases unmatched. The CDR3 has 15 amino acids. The germline V gene encodes CDR1 MDHEN and CDR2 SYDVKM. The CDR3 spells CASSSEQGVPGEQYF. The CDR3 DNA reads as TGTGCCAGCAGTTCGGAACAGGGGGTCCCAGGGGAGCAGTACTTC.